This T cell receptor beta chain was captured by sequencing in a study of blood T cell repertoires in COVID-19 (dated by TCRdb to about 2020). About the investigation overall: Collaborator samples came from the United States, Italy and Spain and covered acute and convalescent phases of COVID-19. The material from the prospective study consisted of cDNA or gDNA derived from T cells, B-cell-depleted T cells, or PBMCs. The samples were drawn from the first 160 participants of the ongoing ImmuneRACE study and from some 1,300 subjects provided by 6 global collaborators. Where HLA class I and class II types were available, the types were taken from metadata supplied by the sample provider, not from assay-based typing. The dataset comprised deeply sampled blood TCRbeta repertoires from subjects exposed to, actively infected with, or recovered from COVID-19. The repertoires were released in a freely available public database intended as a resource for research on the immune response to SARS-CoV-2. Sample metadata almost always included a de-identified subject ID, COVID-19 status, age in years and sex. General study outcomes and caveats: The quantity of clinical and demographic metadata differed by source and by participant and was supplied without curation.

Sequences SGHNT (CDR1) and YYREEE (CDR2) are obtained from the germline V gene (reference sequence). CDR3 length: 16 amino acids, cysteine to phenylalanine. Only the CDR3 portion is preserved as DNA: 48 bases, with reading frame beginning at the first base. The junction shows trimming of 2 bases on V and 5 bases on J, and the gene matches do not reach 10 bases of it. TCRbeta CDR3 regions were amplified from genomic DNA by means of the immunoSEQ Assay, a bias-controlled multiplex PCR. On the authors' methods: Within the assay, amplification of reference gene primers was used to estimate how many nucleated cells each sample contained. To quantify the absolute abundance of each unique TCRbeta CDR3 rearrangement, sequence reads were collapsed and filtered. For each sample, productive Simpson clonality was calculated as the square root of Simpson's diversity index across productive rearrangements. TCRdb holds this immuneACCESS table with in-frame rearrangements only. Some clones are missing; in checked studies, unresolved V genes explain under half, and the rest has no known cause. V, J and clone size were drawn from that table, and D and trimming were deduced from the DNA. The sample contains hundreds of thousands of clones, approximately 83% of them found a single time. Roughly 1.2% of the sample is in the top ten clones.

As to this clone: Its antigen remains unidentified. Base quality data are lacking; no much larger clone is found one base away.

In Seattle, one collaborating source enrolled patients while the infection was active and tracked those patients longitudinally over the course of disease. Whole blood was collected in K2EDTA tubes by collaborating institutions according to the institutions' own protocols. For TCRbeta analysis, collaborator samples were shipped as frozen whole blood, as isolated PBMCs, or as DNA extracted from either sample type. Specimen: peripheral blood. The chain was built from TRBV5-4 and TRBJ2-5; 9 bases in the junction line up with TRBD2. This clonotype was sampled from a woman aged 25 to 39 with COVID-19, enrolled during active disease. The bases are TGTGCCAGCAGCTTCGGACTAGCGACAATCCGGGAGACCCAGTACTTC. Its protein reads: CASSFGLATIRETQYF.